This T cell receptor (beta chain) was sequenced for a study of blood T cell repertoires in COVID-19. Study as a whole: T cells, B-cell-depleted T cells, or PBMCs supplied cDNA or gDNA.

Original analysis: It was from reference gene primer amplification that nucleated cell counts were estimated. Profiled with immunoSEQ multiplex PCR; TCRdb holds only in-frame clones, not every one. V and J calls and clone size are those listed in that table; D and trimming were worked out from the DNA. The sample lists some 120,000 clones; more than 65% were seen once. Germline CDR1 and CDR2: KGHSH and LQKENI. J lost 3 bases, V lost 2 bases, and 3 bases had no gene match. This CDR3 region has 15 residues. The specimen sequenced was peripheral blood. V usage is TRBV18 and J usage is TRBJ2-1; 8 bases are a match to TRBD2. This clonotype was sampled from a woman aged 70 to 79 with acute or convalescent COVID-19. For the CDR3, the DNA is TGTGCCAGCTCACCAGGAAGCGGGAGCTACAATGAGCAGTTCTTC. It codes for CASSPGSGSYNEQFF.